This T cell receptor beta chain is from a study of cytomegalovirus exposure and HLA in healthy donors. The PCR was carried out with 60 Vbeta primers and 13 Jbeta primers. The data were produced by immunoSEQ multiplex PCR, yet TCRdb's version contains in-frame clones alone and is incomplete. This sample has approximately 80,000 clones, with under 80% found just once. The CDR3 sequence is 13 residues long. The V gene's germline CDR1 is MRHNA and CDR2 SNTAGT. V was shortened by 6 bases and J by 2 bases, with 7 bases between the two germline ends. This clone was detected only a few times. The sample contains more than one DNA sequence encoding this CDR3.

The sequencing input was PBMCs. The rearrangement links TRBV6-4 to TRBJ2-2; weak D call: TRBD2 (5 bases). The receptor comes from a man younger than 45 in good health and CMV-seropositive. The CDR3 nucleotides read TGTGCCAGCAGCAGCGGTAACACCGGGGAGCTGTTTTTT. The encoded protein is CASSSGNTGELFF.